These 6 T cell receptor beta chains were all obtained from the same sample, sequenced in a study of Ad26.COV2.S vaccination and SARS-CoV-2 variants. As for treatment: 19 received Ad26.COV2.S at low or high dose, single or two shots; several received placebo; per-sample allocation not given. Samples came from day 63 after the first vaccine or placebo injection. TCRdb keeps only in-frame clones here, not all; method: immunoSEQ multiplex PCR. Of about 440,000 clones in the sample, around 90% were seen once. The specimen comprised peripheral blood, sampled in a trial of Ad26.COV2.S vaccine versus placebo. Receptor source: a person between 18 and 65 years old who received the Ad26.COV2.S COVID-19 vaccine or a placebo.

This chain connects TRBV11-1 to TRBJ2-5; weak D call: TRBD2 (5 bases). CDR1 is SGHAT and CDR2 is FQDESV in the germline V gene (reference sequence). Trimming took off 1 base at V and 1 base at J, with 7 bases between the two ends. The CDR3 has 14 residues. The CDR3 is CASSLGAGQETQYF. CDR3 nucleotides: TGTGCCAGCAGCTTAGGGGCGGGCCAAGAGACCCAGTACTTC.

The chain has TRBV7-9 and TRBJ2-7; no clear D gene. V lost 4 bases and J 5 bases, leaving 15 bases between the germline ends. CDR3 length: 14 amino acids. The germline gives CDR1 SEHNR, CDR2 FQNEAQ (reference sequence). The CDR3 DNA sequence: TGTGCCAGCAGCTCTCCCCTACGGGTCCACGAGCAGTACTTC. This translates into CASSSPLRVHEQYF.

This chain connects TRBV4-2 to TRBJ2-2; TRBD2 matches 10 bases. V shed 1 base, J shed 3 bases, and the junction held 2 bases outside the gene matches. This CDR3 is 16 amino acids long. Germline V CDR1 and CDR2: LGHNA, YNFKEQ. For the CDR3, the DNA is TGTGCCAGCAGCCAAGTCGGGACTAGCGACACCGGGGAGCTGTTTTTT. Translated, it gives CASSQVGTSDTGELFF.

This chain joins TRBV7-3 and TRBJ2-3; no clear D. V lost 4 bases to trimming and J lost 2 bases, with 7 bases between them. The germline V gene encodes CDR1 SGHTA and CDR2 FQGTGA. The CDR3 spans 13 residues. CDR3 region: CASSSLLTDTQYF. DNA for the CDR3: TGTGCCAGCAGCTCCCTCCTCACAGATACGCAGTATTTT. The entire variable domain, with the rest obtained from reference TRBV7-3 and TRBJ2-3, is as follows: GAGVSQTPSNKVTEKGKYVELRCDPISGHTALYWYRQSLGQGPEFLIYFQGTGAADDSGLPNDRFFAVRPEGSVSTLKIQRTERGDSAVYLCASSSLLTDTQYFGPGTRLTVL.

A remark on this clone: The junction differs from germline at one of its ends, possibly a read error. The chain links TRBV28 to TRBJ1-1, with D tentatively TRBD1 (6 bases). This CDR3 contains 15 residues. Germline V gene sequence: CDR1 MDHEN, CDR2 SYDVKM. The CDR3 here is CASSFYREMNTKAFF. The CDR3 nucleotides read TGTGCCAGCAGTTTCTACAGGGAAATGAACACTAAAGCTTTCTTT.

This clone was seen only once. The V and J genes are TRBV27 and TRBJ2-1; D might be TRBD1 (5 bases). The CDR3 sequence is 14 residues long. V was cut by 5 bases and J by 6 bases, with 14 bases left in between. Looked up from germline, CDR1 is MNHEY and CDR2 is SMNVEV (reference sequence). CDR3 nucleotide sequence: TGTGCCAGCAGTCCAGGGTTTTTAGGCAATGAGCAGTTCTTC. Its translation is CASSPGFLGNEQFF.